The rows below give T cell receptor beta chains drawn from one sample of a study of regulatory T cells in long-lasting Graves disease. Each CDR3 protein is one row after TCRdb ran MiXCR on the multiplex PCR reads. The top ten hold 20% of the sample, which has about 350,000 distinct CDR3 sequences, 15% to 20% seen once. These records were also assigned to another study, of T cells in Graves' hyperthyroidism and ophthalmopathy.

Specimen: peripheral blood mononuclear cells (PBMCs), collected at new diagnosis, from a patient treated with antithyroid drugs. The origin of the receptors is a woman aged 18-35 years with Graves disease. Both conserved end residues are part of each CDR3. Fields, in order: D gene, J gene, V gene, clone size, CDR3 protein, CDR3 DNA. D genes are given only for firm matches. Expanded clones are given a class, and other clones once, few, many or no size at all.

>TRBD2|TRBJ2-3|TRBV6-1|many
CASRKFASGATDTQYF
TGTGCCAGCAGGAAATTCGCTAGCGGGGCTACAGATACGCAGTATTTT
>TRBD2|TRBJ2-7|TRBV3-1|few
CASSQEGGLAGGTEQYF
TGTGCCAGCAGCCAAGAAGGAGGACTAGCGGGAGGTACCGAGCAGTACTTC
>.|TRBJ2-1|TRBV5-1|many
CASSMGEYNEQFF
TGCGCCAGCAGTATGGGAGAATACAATGAGCAGTTCTTC
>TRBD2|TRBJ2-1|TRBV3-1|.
CASSHPGTSDMNEQFF
TGTGCCAGCAGCCATCCCGGGACTAGCGATATGAATGAGCAGTTCTTC
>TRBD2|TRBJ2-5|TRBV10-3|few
CAISDPGGGQETQYF
TGTGCCATCAGTGATCCGGGGGGTGGACAAGAGACCCAGTACTTC
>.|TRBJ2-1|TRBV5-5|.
CASSLEGGRVNEQFF
TGTGCCAGCAGCTTAGAGGGGGGGAGGGTAAATGAGCAGTTCTTC
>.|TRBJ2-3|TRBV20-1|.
CSASSKRDTQYF
TGCAGTGCCAGCTCAAAGCGAGATACGCAGTATTTT
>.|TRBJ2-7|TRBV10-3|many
CAIRGRQEGYEQYF
TGTGCCATCAGGGGTCGACAGGAAGGCTACGAGCAGTACTTC
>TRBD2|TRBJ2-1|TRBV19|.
CASSISGLAGDPYNEQFF
TGTGCCAGTAGTATATCCGGGCTAGCGGGGGATCCTTACAATGAGCAGTTCTTC
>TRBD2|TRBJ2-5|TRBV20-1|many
CSALPLGIAGPRETQYF
TGCAGTGCCCTCCCCTTGGGGATAGCGGGGCCGAGGGAGACCCAGTACTTC
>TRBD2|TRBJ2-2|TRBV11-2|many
CASSLGTGLAGDTGELFF
TGTGCCAGCAGCTTAGGCACAGGACTAGCGGGAGACACCGGGGAGCTGTTTTTT
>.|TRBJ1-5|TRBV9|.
CASSVGLGNQPQHF
TGTGCCAGCAGCGTAGGACTAGGGAACCAGCCCCAGCATTTT
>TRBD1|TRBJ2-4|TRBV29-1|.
CSVGDRAKGIQYF
TGCAGCGTTGGGGACAGGGCCAAGGGCATTCAGTACTTC
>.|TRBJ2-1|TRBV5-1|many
CASSLVGEQFF
TGCGCCAGCAGCTTGGTTGGTGAGCAGTTCTTC
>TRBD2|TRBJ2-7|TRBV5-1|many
CASSPQAGGAYEQYF
TGCGCCAGCAGCCCGCAAGCGGGAGGGGCCTACGAGCAGTACTTC
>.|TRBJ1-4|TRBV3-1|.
CASSQVEGLYLFF
TGTGCCAGCAGCCAAGTTGAGGGGCTATATTTGTTTTTT
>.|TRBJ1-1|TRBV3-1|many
CASSQEGWVPEAFF
TGTGCCAGCAGCCAAGAAGGGTGGGTACCTGAAGCTTTCTTT
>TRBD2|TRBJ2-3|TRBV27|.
CASRLRGASGSWGRTDTQYF
TGTGCCAGCAGATTGAGGGGGGCTAGCGGGAGTTGGGGACGCACAGATACGCAGTATTTT
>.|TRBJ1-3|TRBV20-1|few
CSATNRAGNTIYF
TGCAGTGCCACGAACAGGGCCGGAAACACCATATATTTT
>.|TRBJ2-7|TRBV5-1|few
CASSLDGGPTYEQYF
TGCGCCAGCAGCTTGGATGGGGGCCCAACCTACGAGCAGTACTTC
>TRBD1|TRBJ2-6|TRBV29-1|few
CSVASGGSGANVLTF
TGCAGCGTTGCTTCAGGGGGCTCTGGGGCCAACGTCCTGACTTTC
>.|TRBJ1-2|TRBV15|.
CATSHHRGANYGYTF
TGTGCCACCAGCCACCACCGCGGGGCTAACTATGGCTACACCTTC
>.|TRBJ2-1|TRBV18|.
CASSPPVAVMKNEQFF
TGTGCCAGCTCACCACCCGTAGCGGTGATGAAGAATGAGCAGTTCTTC
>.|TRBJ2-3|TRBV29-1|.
CSVESGQSTDTQYF
TGCAGCGTTGAAAGCGGACAAAGCACAGATACGCAGTATTTT
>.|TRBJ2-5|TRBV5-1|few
CASSLDGAGLETQYF
TGCGCCAGCAGCTTGGACGGGGCAGGGTTAGAGACCCAGTACTTC
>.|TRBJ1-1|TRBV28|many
CASSLRMNTEAFF
TGTGCCAGCAGTTTACGGATGAACACTGAAGCTTTCTTT
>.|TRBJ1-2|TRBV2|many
CASSGVIGHGNYGYTF
TGTGCCAGCAGTGGCGTTATAGGTCACGGGAACTATGGCTACACCTTC
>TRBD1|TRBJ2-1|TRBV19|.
CASSIEHRGGQFF
TGTGCCAGTAGTATAGAACACAGGGGTGGGCAGTTCTTC
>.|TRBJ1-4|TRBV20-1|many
CSASLEPKQEKLFF
TGCAGTGCTAGCCTCGAACCCAAGCAGGAAAAACTGTTTTTT
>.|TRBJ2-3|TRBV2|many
CASRMGGLTQYF
TGTGCCAGCAGAATGGGGGGCTTGACGCAGTATTTT